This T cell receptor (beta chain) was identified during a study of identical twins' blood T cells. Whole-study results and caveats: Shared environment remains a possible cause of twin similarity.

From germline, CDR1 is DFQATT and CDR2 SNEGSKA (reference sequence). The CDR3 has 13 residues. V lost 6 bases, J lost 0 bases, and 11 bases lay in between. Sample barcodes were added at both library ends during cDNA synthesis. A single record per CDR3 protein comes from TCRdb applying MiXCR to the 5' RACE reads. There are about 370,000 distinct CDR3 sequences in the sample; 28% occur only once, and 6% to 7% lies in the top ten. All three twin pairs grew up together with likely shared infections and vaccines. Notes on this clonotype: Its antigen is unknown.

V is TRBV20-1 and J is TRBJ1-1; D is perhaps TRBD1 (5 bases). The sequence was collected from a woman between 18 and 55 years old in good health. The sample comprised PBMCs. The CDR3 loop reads CSAWRDLNTEAFF. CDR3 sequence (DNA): TGCAGTGCATGGAGGGACCTGAACACTGAAGCTTTCTTT.